This T cell receptor beta chain came from a study of Ad26.COV2.S vaccination and SARS-CoV-2 variants. The sample holds many counts of this clone. No antigen is known for it. Only in-frame clones appear in the TCRdb table, and some are missing; sequencing was by immunoSEQ multiplex PCR. Of about 440,000 clones detected, 87% appear once; the ten largest clones hold around 13%. Stated treatment: some 19 received Ad26.COV2.S at low or high dose, single or two shots; 5 received placebo; per-sample allocation not given. Vaccine and placebo recipients were sampled on day 63 after the first injection. The ends were cut back, 8 bases at V and 5 bases at J, with 13 bases in the middle. CDR3 length: 14 residues. Per the germline V gene, CDR1 is SNHLY and CDR2 is FYNNEI. Study observations and caveats: Non-spike TCR breadth showed similarity between vaccine and placebo recipients. Spike-specific TCR breadth in vaccine recipients exceeded that seen in placebo recipients. The TCR breadth and depth analyses may have produced an underestimate of total T cell responses.

Sequenced material: peripheral blood, taken in a trial of Ad26.COV2.S vaccine versus placebo. This receptor was identified in a person aged 18 to 65 who received the Ad26.COV2.S COVID-19 vaccine or a placebo. The chain has TRBV2 and TRBJ1-6, with D perhaps TRBD1 (5 bases). The CDR3 sequence is CASVRDGNNSPLHF. The DNA for the CDR3 is TGTGCCAGCGTCCGGGACGGCAATAATTCACCCCTCCACTTT.